What follows are 12 T cell receptor beta chains derived from one specimen sequenced in a study of beta chain features in type 1 diabetes. Study-wide points: Moderate but significant shortening of TCRB CDR3s was recorded in all four CD4+ subsets from Type 1 diabetes patients.

Antigen specificity for these receptors is unknown. Reverse transcribing all isolated RNA meant expressed TCRB transcripts were sequenced. Here immunoSEQ multiplex PCR was the method, and the copy in TCRdb shows in-frame clones only, minus some. In the table there are around 650,000 clones, around 11% of which are singletons. Material: naive CD4+ T cells from blood. These receptors all come from a man aged 25-45 years with type 1 diabetes.

A few counts support this clone. The V and J genes are TRBV27 and TRBJ1-1, with D maybe TRBD1 (5 bases). The V end was cut by 5 bases, the J end by 3 bases, with 10 bases between. Germline V gene lookup returns CDR1 MNHEY and CDR2 SMNVEV (reference sequence). This CDR3 region has 13 residues. The CDR3 DNA reads as TGTGCCAGCAGTCCTGACAGTCACACTGAAGCTTTCTTT. Translation: CASSPDSHTEAFF.

The chain has TRBV29-1 and TRBJ1-5; D unresolved. Per germline, CDR1 SQVTM and CDR2 ANQGSEA. The V and J ends lost 0 bases and 2 bases respectively, with 5 bases between them. There are 13 residues in the CDR3. The DNA for the CDR3 is TGCAGCGTTGAAGATGGCGGCAATCAGCCCCAGCATTTT. Protein: CSVEDGGNQPQHF.

This clone was seen more than once but under ten times. The chain recombines TRBV25-1 with TRBJ2-2, with a possible D match to TRBD1 (5 bases). Trimming shortened V by 3 bases and J by 4 bases, and 6 bases separated the two germline ends. Germline values: CDR1 MGHDK, CDR2 SYGVNS. CDR3 length: 13 residues. The CDR3 is CASSDRVTGELFF. The DNA of the CDR3 is TGTGCCAGCAGTGACAGGGTCACCGGGGAGCTGTTTTTT.

V and J are TRBV11-3 and TRBJ2-3; D ambiguous. The CDR3 runs to 15 residues. The V gene's germline CDR1 is SGHNT and CDR2 YENEEA. V lost 3 bases, J lost 2 bases, and 12 bases lay in between. The CDR3 sequence is CASSLSDLNTDTQYF. CDR3 sequence (DNA): TGTGCCAGCAGCTTGTCCGACCTAAACACAGATACGCAGTATTTT.

The chain carries TRBV30 and TRBJ1-5; no clear D gene. CDR1 is GTSNPN, CDR2 SVGIG, per germline (reference sequence). The V gene lost 0 bases and the J gene lost 3 bases, with 9 bases spanning the gap. The CDR3 runs 14 residues. The CDR3 reads CAWSVPSINQPQHF. The CDR3 DNA reads as TGTGCCTGGAGTGTTCCCTCGATCAATCAGCCCCAGCATTTT.

The chain recombines TRBV11-1 with TRBJ2-3, with no clear D. The V end was cut by 5 bases, the J end by 5 bases, with 11 bases between. CDR3 size: 13 residues. Germline V gene lookup returns CDR1 SGHAT and CDR2 FQDESV (reference sequence). Here the CDR3 reads CASSPHEGDTQYF. The CDR3 nucleotides are TGTGCCAGCAGCCCCCATGAAGGAGATACGCAGTATTTT.

This clone was detected only a few times. V gene TRBV29-1 combines with J gene TRBJ1-2, with D perhaps TRBD1 (5 bases). Germline V lookup: CDR1 SQVTM, CDR2 ANQGSEA. The CDR3 runs to 12 residues. Trimming took off 6 bases at V and 4 bases at J, with 12 bases between the two ends. CDR3 region: CSVYAGTYGYTF. The CDR3 bases are TGCAGCGTGTACGCCGGGACCTATGGCTACACCTTC.

There are a few counts of this clone. V and J are TRBV4-2 and TRBJ2-6; 8 bases match TRBD1. The germline V gene encodes CDR1 LGHNA and CDR2 YNFKEQ. V shed 2 bases and J 0 bases; nucleotides not matched to a gene: 6. The CDR3 consists of 18 residues. The CDR3 region has the DNA TGTGCCAGCAGCCAAAGGACAGGGTCAAGCTCTGGGGCCAACGTCCTGACTTTC. Its protein is CASSQRTGSSSGANVLTF.

V is TRBV5-1 and J is TRBJ2-5; D gene unclear. V was shortened by 0 bases and J by 4 bases, with 10 bases between the two germline ends. The CDR3 is 14 residues long. Germline CDR1 reads SGHRS; CDR2 reads YFSETQ. CDR3 in amino acids: CASSLAESGETQYF. CDR3 bases: TGCGCCAGCAGCTTGGCCGAATCGGGAGAGACCCAGTACTTC.

This clone was detected only a few times. The rearrangement uses TRBV19 and TRBJ1-1, with no clear D. There are 14 residues in the CDR3. V was clipped by 3 bases and J by 2 bases, with 10 bases between them. Germline assignment: CDR1 LNHDA and CDR2 SQIVND (reference sequence). The CDR3 sequence is CASSMSGLNTEAFF. In DNA form, the CDR3 reads TGTGCCAGTAGTATGTCTGGATTAAACACTGAAGCTTTCTTT.

The chain recombines TRBV25-1 with TRBJ1-1, with 9 bases that match TRBD1. In germline, CDR1 is MGHDK, CDR2 SYGVNS. This CDR3 is built from 13 residues. The trim removed 6 bases at V and 1 base at J, leaving 0 bases unmatched. CDR3 nucleotide sequence: TGTGCCAGCAGGGACAGGGGGAACACTGAAGCTTTCTTT. This gives the protein CASRDRGNTEAFF.

V usage is TRBV7-2 and J usage is TRBJ2-4, with 11 bases lining up with TRBD2. Germline V gives CDR1 SGHTA, CDR2 FQGNSA. This CDR3 is 14 amino acids long. J lost 6 bases, V lost 4 bases, and 2 bases had no gene match. DNA of the CDR3: TGTGCCAGCAGCTCTGGGACTAGCGGAAACATTCAGTACTTC. Protein sequence: CASSSGTSGNIQYF.